This T cell receptor (beta chain) derives from a study of regulatory T cells. Study-level findings and limits: In CD3G-deficient patients, conventional CD4+ T cells were enriched for hydrophobic CDR3 residues at positions 6 and 7.

As for this clone: Its cognate antigen is unknown.

Germline V gives CDR1 SGHTA, CDR2 FQGTGA. The CDR3 covers 18 residues. After removal of 5 bases from V and 1 base from J, the junction contained 15 bases not matched to a gene. The PCR used 52 TRBV and 13 TRBJ primers. Here immunoSEQ multiplex PCR was the method, and the copy in TCRdb shows in-frame clones only, minus some. Among 25,000 to 40,000 clones, 93% were seen once, and the ten largest hold approximately 0.98%. Input material: conventional CD4+ T cells sorted from blood. This sequence was found in a child younger than 10 with CD3G deficiency. The chain employs TRBV7-3 and TRBJ2-3, with TRBD2 matching 7 bases. As DNA, the CDR3 is TGTGCCAGCAGCCAACGTAGAAGGGGCGGGGGACGCACAGATACGCAGTATTTT. This translates into CASSQRRRGGGRTDTQYF.